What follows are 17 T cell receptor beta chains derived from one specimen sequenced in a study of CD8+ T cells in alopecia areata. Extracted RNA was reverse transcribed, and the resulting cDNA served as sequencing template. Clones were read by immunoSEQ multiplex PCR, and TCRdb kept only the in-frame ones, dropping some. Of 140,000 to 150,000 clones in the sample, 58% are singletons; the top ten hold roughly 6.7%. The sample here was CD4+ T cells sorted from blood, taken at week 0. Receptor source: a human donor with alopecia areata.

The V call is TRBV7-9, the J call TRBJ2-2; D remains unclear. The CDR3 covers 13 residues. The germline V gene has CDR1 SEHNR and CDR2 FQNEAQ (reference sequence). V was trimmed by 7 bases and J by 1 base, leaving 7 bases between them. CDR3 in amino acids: CASTHLNTGELFF. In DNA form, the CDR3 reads TGTGCCAGCACTCACTTGAACACCGGGGAGCTGTTTTTT.

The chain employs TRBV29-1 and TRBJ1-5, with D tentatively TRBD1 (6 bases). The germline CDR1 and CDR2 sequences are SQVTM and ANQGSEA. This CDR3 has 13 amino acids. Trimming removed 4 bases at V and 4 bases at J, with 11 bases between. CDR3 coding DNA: TGCAGCGTTGGATTCAGGGGAAATCAGCCCCAGCATTTT. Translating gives CSVGFRGNQPQHF.

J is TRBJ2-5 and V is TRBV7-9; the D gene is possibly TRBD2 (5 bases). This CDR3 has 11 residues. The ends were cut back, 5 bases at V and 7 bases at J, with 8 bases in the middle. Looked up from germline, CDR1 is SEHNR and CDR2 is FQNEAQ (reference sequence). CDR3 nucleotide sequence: TGTGCCAGCAGCCGTGAGGGGACCCAGTACTTC. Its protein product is CASSREGTQYF.

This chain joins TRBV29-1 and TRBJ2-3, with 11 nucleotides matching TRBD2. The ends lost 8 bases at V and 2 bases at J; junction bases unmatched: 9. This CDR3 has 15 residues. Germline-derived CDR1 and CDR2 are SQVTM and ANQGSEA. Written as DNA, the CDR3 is TGCAGCACCTCGGGACTAGCGGCGCCCACAGATACGCAGTATTTT. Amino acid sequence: CSTSGLAAPTDTQYF.

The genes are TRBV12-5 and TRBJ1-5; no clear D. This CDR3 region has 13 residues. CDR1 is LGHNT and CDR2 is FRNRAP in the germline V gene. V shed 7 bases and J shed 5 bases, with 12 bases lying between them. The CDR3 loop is CASALGRDQPQHF. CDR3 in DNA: TGTGCTAGTGCCCTGGGGAGAGATCAGCCCCAGCATTTT.

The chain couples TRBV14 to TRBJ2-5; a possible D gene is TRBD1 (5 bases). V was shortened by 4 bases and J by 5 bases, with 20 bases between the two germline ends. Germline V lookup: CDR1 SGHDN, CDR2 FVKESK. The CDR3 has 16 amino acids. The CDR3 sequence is CASSPKEIRGLETQYF. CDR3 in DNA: TGTGCCAGCAGCCCAAAGGAGATTAGGGGTTTGGAGACCCAGTACTTC.

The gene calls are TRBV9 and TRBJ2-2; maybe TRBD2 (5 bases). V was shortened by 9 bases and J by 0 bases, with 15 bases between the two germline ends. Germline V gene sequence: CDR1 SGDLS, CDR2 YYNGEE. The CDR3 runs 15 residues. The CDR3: CATTTTPSNTGELFF. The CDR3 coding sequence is TGTGCCACCACGACTACACCCTCGAACACCGGGGAGCTGTTTTTT.

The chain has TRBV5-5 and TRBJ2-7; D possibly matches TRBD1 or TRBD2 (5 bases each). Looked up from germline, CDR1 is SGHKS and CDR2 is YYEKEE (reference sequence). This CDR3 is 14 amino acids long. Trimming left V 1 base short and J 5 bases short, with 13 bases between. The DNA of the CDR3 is TGTGCCAGCAGCTTGATCTCAGGGAGAGACGAGCAGTACTTC. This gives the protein CASSLISGRDEQYF.

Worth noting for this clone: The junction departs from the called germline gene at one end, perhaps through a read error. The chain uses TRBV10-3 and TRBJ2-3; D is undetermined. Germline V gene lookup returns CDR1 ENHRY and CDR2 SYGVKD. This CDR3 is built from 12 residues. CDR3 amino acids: CASSRSPDTQYF. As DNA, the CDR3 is TGTGCCAGCAGTCGATCCCCAGATACGCAGTATTTT.

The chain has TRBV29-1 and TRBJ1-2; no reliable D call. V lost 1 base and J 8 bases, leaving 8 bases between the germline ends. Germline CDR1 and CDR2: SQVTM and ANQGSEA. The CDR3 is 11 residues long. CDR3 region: CSVEGGSGYTF. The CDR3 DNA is TGCAGCGTTGAAGGCGGGTCCGGCTACACCTTC.

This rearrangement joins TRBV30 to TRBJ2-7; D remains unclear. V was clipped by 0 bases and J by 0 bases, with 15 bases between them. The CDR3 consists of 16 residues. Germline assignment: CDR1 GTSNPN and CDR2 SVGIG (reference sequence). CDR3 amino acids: CAWSVRVGQASYEQYF. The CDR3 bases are TGTGCCTGGAGTGTACGGGTCGGTCAGGCCTCCTACGAGCAGTACTTC.

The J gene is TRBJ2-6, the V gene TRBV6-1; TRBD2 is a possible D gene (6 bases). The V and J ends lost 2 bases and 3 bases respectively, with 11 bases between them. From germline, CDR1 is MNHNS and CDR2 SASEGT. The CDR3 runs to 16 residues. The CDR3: CASSEWGVIGANVLTF. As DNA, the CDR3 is TGTGCCAGCAGTGAATGGGGGGTAATTGGGGCCAACGTCCTGACTTTC.

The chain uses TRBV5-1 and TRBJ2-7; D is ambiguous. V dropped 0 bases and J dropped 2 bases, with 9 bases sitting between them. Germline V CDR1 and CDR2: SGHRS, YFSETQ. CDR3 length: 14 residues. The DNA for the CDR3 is TGCGCCAGCAGCTTGGGACAAACCCCCTACGAGCAGTACTTC. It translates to CASSLGQTPYEQYF.

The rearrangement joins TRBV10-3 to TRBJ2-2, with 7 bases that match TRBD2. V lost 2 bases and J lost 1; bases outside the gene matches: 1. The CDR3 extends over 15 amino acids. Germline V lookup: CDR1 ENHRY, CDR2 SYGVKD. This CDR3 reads CAISEERGNTGELFF. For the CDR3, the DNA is TGTGCCATCAGTGAGGAGCGGGGGAACACCGGGGAGCTGTTTTTT.

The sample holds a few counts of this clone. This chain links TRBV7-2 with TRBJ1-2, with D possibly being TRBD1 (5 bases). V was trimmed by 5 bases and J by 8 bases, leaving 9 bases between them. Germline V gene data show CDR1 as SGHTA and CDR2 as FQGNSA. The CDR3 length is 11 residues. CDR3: CASSPRGGYTF. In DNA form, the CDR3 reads TGTGCCAGCAGCCCGAGGGGAGGCTACACCTTC.

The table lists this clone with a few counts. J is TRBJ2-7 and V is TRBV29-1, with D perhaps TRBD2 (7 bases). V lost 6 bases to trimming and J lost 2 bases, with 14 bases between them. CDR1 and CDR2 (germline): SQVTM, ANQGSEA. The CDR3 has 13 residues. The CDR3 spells CSVGRGGPYEQYF. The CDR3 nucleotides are TGCAGCGTGGGGCGCGGGGGCCCCTACGAGCAGTACTTC.

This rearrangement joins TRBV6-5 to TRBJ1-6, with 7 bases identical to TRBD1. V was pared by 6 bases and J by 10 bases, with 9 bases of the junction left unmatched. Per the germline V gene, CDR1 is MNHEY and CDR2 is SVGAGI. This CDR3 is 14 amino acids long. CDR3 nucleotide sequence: TGTGCCAGCAGCCGCCCAGGGGGACAATCACCCCTCCACTTT. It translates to CASSRPGGQSPLHF.